The source of this T cell receptor (beta chain) is a study of blood T cell repertoires in COVID-19. V lost 4 bases and J 10 bases, leaving 22 bases between the germline ends. Germline assignment: CDR1 MGHRA and CDR2 YSYEKL. The CDR3 contains 16 residues. Profiling relied on immunoSEQ multiplex PCR, and the TCRdb table lists in-frame clones only, not all of them. The sample has a few hundred thousand clones; roughly nine tenths are singletons. The clonotype originates from a human donor in a cohort exposed to, infected with or recovered from COVID-19 (not recorded which). The donor label of this sample is uncertain. The J gene is TRBJ1-4, the V gene TRBV4-1, with D possibly being TRBD1 (6 bases). The source material was PBMCs or T cells enriched from blood (not recorded which). The chain's CDR3 is CASSPAGSTGFRKLFF. The CDR3 DNA is TGCGCCAGCAGCCCAGCCGGTTCTACAGGGTTTCGAAAACTGTTTTTT.